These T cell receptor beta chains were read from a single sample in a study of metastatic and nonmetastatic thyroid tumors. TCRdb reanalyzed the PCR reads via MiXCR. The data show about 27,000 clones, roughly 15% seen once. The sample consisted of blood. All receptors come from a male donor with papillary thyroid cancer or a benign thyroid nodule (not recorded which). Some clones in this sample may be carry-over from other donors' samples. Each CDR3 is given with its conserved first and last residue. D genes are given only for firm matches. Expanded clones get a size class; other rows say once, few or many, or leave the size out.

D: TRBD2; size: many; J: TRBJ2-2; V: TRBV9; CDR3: CASSPRGGLAGELFF; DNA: TGTGCCAGCAGCCCCCGAGGCGGACTAGCGGGGGAGCTGTTTTTT
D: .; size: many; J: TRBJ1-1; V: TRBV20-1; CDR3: CSARDRENTEAFF; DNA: TGCAGTGCTAGAGACAGGGAAAACACTGAAGCTTTCTTT
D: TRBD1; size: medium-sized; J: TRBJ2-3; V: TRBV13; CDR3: CASRLRDSNTDTQYF; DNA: TGTGCCAGCAGGCTCCGGGACAGCAACACAGATACGCAGTATTTT
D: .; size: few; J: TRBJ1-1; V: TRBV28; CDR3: CASSFDRMSTESFF; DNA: TGTGCCAGCAGTTTTGACAGGATGAGCACTGAATCTTTCTTT
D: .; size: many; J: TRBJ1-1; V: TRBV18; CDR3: CASSPPSFTEAFF; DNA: TGTGCCAGCTCACCTCCATCCTTCACTGAAGCTTTCTTT
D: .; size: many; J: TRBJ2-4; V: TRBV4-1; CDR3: CASSQGAVPGRLAKNIQYF; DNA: TGCGCCAGCAGCCAGGGGGCCGTCCCGGGAAGACTAGCCAAAAACATTCAGTACTTC
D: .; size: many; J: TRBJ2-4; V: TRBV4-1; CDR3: CASSQNERQGDIQYF; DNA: TGCGCCAGCAGCCAAAACGAGAGGCAAGGGGACATTCAGTACTTC
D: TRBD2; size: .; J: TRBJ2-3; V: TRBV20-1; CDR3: CSAGEASGTDTQYF; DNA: TGCAGTGCGGGGGAGGCTAGCGGAACAGATACGCAGTATTTT
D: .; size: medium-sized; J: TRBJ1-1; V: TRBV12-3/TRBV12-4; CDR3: CASSPRVNTEAFF; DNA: TGTGCCAGCAGCCCTCGAGTGAACACTGAAGCTTTCTTT
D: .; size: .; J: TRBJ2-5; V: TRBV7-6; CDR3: CASSSSSFQTQYF; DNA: TGTGCCAGCAGCTCCTCCAGCTTCCAGACCCAGTACTTC
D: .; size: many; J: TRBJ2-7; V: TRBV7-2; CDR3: CASSKQGYEQYF; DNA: TGTGCCAGCAGTAAACAGGGTTACGAGCAGTACTTC
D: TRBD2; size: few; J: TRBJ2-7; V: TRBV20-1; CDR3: CSATLLAGDEQYF; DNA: TGCAGTGCTACCCTTCTAGCGGGAGACGAGCAGTACTTC
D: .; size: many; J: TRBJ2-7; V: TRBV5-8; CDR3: CASSLGGPGREQYF; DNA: TGTGCCAGCAGCTTGGGAGGGCCGGGGCGCGAGCAGTACTTC
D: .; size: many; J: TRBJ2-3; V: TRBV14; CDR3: CASSPLGLFVADTQYF; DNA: TGTGCCAGCAGCCCCCTGGGCCTATTTGTGGCAGATACGCAGTATTTT
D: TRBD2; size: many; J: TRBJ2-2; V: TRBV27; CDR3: CASSLSPGLGNTGELFF; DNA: TGTGCCAGCAGTTTGTCCCCGGGACTAGGGAACACCGGGGAGCTGTTTTTT
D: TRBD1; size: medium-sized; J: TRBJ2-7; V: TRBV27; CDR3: CASRDRALYEQYF; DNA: TGTGCCAGCAGGGACAGGGCCCTCTACGAGCAGTACTTC
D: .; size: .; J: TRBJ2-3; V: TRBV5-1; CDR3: CASSPAGRTDTQYF; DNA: TGCGCCAGCAGCCCAGCGGGCCGCACAGATACGCAGTATTTT
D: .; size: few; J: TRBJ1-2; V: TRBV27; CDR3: CASRLSKGPNYGYTF; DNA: TGTGCCAGCAGGCTCTCAAAGGGACCGAACTATGGCTACACCTTC
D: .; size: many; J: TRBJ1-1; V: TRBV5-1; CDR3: CASRLDWGPGVDTEAFF; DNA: TGCGCCAGCAGATTAGATTGGGGCCCCGGGGTCGACACTGAAGCTTTCTTT
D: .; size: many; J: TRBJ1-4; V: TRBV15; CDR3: CATSIGGREKLFF; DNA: TGTGCCACCAGCATAGGGGGGCGTGAAAAACTGTTTTTT
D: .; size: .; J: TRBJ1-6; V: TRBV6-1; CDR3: CASSEGSYNSPLHF; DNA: TGTGCCAGCAGTGAGGGCTCCTATAATTCACCCCTCCACTTT
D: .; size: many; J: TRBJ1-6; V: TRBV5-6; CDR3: CASSFYSGTDNNSPLHF; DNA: TGTGCCAGCAGCTTCTATTCCGGGACGGACAATAATTCACCCCTCCACTTT
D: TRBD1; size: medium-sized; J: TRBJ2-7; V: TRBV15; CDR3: CATSRDRGQKYEQYF; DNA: TGTGCCACCAGCAGAGACAGGGGGCAGAAGTACGAGCAGTACTTC
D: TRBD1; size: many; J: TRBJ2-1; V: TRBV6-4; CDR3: CASSYTGTDPYNEQFF; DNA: TGTGCCAGCAGCTACACCGGGACAGACCCCTACAATGAGCAGTTCTTC
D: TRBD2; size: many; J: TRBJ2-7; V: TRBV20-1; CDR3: CSAQTSGSYEQYF; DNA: TGCAGTGCTCAAACTAGCGGGAGTTACGAGCAGTACTTC
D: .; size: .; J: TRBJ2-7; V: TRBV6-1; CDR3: CSSSEAPGERWEQYF; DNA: TGTTCCAGCAGTGAAGCTCCCGGGGAGCGTTGGGAGCAGTACTTC
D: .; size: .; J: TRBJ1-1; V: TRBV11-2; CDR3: CASSLSSDGFAFF; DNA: TGTGCCAGCAGCTTATCATCCGATGGGTTTGCTTTCTTT
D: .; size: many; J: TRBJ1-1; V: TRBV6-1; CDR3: CATRPFLNTEAFF; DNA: TGTGCCACCCGGCCCTTTCTGAACACTGAAGCTTTCTTT
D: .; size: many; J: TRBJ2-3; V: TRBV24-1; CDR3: CATSTETSGADTQYF; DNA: TGTGCCACCAGTACCGAGACTAGTGGGGCAGATACGCAGTATTTT
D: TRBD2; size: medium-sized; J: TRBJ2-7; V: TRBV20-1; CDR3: CSARDWASGRAGYEQYF; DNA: TGCAGTGCTAGAGATTGGGCTAGCGGGAGGGCAGGATACGAGCAGTACTTC
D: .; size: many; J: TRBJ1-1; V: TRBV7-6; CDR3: CASSSGSTEAFF; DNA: TGTGCCAGCAGCTCAGGAAGTACTGAAGCTTTCTTT
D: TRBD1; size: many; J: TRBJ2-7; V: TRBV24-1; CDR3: CATSGSGQSPTTQYF; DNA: TGTGCCACCAGTGGGTCGGGACAGTCACCTACGACGCAGTACTTC
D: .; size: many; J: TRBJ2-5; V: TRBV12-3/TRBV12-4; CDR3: CASNPSSDQETQYF; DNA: TGTGCCAGCAACCCTTCTAGCGACCAAGAGACCCAGTACTTC
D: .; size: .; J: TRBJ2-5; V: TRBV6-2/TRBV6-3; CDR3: CASRPQGWGETQYF; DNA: TGTGCCAGCAGACCGCAGGGGTGGGGTGAGACCCAGTACTTC
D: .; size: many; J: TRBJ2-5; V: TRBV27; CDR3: CASTPGGSPETQYF; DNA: TGTGCCAGCACCCCTGGAGGGAGTCCAGAGACCCAGTACTTC
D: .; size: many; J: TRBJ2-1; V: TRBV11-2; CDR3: CASSLAAAPNNEQFF; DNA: TGTGCCAGCAGCTTAGCTGCAGCGCCCAACAATGAGCAGTTCTTC
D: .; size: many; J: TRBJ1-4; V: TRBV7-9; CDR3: CASSVRLTNEKLFF; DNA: TGTGCCAGCAGCGTCAGACTGACTAATGAAAAACTGTTTTTT
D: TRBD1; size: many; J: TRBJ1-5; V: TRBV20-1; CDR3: CSAVLNRGGGQPQHF; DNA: TGCAGTGCTGTACTAAACAGGGGCGGGGGTCAGCCCCAGCATTTT
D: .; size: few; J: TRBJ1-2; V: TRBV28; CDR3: CASSSPGLGYTF; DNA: TGTGCCAGCAGTTCTCCAGGGTTAGGCTACACCTTC
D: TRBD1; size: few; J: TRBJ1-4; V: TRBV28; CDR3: CAISRQGEKLFF; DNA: TGTGCCATTAGCCGACAGGGAGAAAAACTGTTTTTT
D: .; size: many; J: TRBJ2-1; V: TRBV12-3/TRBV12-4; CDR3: CASSPPGGIRVEQFF; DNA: TGTGCCAGCAGCCCTCCTGGCGGAATCAGGGTTGAGCAGTTCTTC
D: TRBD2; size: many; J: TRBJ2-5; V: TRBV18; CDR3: CASSPSLPGLAGGPSGETQYF; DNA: TGTGCCAGCTCACCATCTCTACCGGGACTAGCGGGAGGGCCCTCAGGAGAGACCCAGTACTTC
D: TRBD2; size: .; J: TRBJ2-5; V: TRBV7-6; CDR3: CASTMAGGPADTQYF; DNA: TGTGCCAGCACCATGGCGGGAGGGCCCGCCGATACCCAGTACTTC
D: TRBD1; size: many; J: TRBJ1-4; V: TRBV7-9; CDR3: CASSLVRGREKLFF; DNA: TGTGCCAGCAGCTTAGTCAGGGGGCGTGAAAAACTGTTTTTT
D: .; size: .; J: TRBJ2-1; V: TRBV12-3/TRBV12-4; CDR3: CASSLVQWTDEQFF; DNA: TGTGCCAGCAGTTTGGTACAGTGGACGGATGAGCAGTTCTTC
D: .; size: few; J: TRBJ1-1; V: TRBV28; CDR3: CASSLVRGENTEAFF; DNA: TGTGCCAGCAGTTTAGTTCGGGGGGAGAACACTGAAGCTTTCTTT
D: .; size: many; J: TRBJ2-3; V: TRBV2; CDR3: CASSTSVPDTQYF; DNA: TGTGCCAGCAGTACATCCGTCCCAGATACGCAGTATTTT
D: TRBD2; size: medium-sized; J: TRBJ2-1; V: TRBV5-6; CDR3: CASSLRLAVRGYNEQFF; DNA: TGTGCCAGCAGCTTGCGACTAGCCGTTAGGGGTTACAATGAGCAGTTCTTC
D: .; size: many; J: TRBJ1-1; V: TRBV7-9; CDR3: CASSLKQANTEAFF; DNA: TGTGCCAGCAGCCTCAAACAGGCGAACACTGAAGCTTTCTTT